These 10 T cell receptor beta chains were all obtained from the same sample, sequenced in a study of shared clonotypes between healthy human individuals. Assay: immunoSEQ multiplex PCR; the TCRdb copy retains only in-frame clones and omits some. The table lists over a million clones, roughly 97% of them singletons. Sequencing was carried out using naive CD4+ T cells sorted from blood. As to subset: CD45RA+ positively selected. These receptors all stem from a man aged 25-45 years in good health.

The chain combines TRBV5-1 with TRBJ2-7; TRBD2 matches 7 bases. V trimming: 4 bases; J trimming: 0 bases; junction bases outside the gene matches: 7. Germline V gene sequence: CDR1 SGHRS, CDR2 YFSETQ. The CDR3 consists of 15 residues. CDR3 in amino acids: CASSVARGGSYEQYF. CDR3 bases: TGCGCCAGCAGCGTCGCTCGCGGGGGCTCCTACGAGCAGTACTTC.

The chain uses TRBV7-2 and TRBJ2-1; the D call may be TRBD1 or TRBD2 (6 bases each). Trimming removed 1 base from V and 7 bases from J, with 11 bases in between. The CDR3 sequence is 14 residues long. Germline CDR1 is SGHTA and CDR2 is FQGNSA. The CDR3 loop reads CASSLGGASNEQFF. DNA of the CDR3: TGTGCCAGCAGCTTAGGGGGGGCGAGTAATGAGCAGTTCTTC.

This chain's CDR3 is CASSLGRLRELGTDTQYF. The CDR3 nucleotides read TGTGCCAGCAGCTTAGGACGGTTGCGGGAGTTGGGCACAGATACGCAGTATTTT. The genes are TRBV7-9 and TRBJ2-3; 7 nucleotides match TRBD2. This CDR3 region has 18 residues. V lost 1 base, J lost 1 base, and 11 bases stayed unmatched. Per germline, CDR1 SEHNR and CDR2 FQNEAQ (reference sequence). The full variable domain, in which reference TRBV7-9 and TRBJ2-3 provide the parts outside the CDR3, is DTGVSQNPRHKITKRGQNVTFRCDPISEHNRLYWYRQTLGQGPEFLTYFQNEAQLEKSRLLSDRFSAERPKGSFSTLEIQRTEQGDSAMYLCASSLGRLRELGTDTQYFGPGTRLTVL.

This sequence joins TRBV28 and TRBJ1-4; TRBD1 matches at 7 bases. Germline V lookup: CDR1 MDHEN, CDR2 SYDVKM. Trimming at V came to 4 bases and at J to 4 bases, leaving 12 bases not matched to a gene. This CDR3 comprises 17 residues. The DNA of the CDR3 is TGTGCCAGCAGTTCGTTGACAGGGTGGTTGGGTAATGAAAAACTGTTTTTT. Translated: CASSSLTGWLGNEKLFF.

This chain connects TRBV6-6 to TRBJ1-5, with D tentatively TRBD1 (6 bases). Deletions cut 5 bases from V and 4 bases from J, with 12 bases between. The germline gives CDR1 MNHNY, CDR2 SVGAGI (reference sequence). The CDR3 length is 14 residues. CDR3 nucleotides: TGTGCCAGCAGTCAAACCAGGGGAAATCAGCCCCAGCATTTT. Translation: CASSQTRGNQPQHF.

CDR3 in DNA: TGTGCCATCAGTGAGTCGACAGAGCGGACAATCACAGATACGCAGTATTTT. It specifies CAISESTERTITDTQYF. The chain links TRBV10-3 to TRBJ2-3, with D perhaps TRBD1 or TRBD2 (5 bases each). Germline V lookup: CDR1 ENHRY, CDR2 SYGVKD. The CDR3 runs to 17 residues. The V end lost 0 bases, the J end lost 2 bases, and 15 bases lay between the germline ends.

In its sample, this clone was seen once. This CDR3 reads CASSLDGGAPTEQFF. Here the CDR3 DNA reads TGCGCCAGCAGCTTGGATGGCGGGGCCCCCACTGAGCAGTTCTTC. The V gene is TRBV5-1, the J gene TRBJ2-1; tentatively, D is TRBD2 (6 bases). Looked up from germline, CDR1 is SGHRS and CDR2 is YFSETQ. CDR3 length: 15 residues. With 0 bases removed from V and 9 bases from J, the gap between germline ends came to 16 bases.

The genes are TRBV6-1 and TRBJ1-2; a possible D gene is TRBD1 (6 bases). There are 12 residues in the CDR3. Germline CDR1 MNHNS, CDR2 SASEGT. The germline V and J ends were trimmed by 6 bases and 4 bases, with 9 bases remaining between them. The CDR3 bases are TGTGCCAGCAGGATGACAGGCTATGGCTACACCTTC. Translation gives CASRMTGYGYTF.

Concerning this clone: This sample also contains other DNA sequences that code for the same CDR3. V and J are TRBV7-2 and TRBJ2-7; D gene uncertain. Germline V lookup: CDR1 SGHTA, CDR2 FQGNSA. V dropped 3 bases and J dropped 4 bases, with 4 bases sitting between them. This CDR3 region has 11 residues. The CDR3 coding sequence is TGTGCCAGCAGCTTGTTATACGAGCAGTACTTC. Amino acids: CASSLLYEQYF.

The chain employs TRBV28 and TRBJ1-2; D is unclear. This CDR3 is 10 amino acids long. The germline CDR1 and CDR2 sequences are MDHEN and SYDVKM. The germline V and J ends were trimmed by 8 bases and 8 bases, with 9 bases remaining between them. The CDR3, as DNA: TGTGCCAGCCGTTCGGTAGGCTACACCTTC. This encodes CASRSVGYTF.